This TCR beta chain was sequenced during a study of control samples from healthy donors and cancer patients. Libraries were prepared by immunoSEQ multiplex PCR; TCRdb keeps only in-frame clonotypes and omits some of them. The data contain approximately 120,000 clones, roughly 91% of them singletons. The CDR3 spans 13 residues. Germline V lookup: CDR1 MNHEY, CDR2 SVGAGI. The ends were cut back, 5 bases at V and 9 bases at J, with 14 bases in the middle. What was sequenced was blood. This sequence was found in a woman in her fifties or sixties in good health. This rearrangement joins TRBV6-5 to TRBJ2-1; perhaps D is TRBD1 or TRBD2 (5 bases each). The CDR3 spells CASSMTEGSEQFF. The CDR3 DNA reads TGTGCCAGCAGTATGACAGAGGGCAGTGAGCAGTTCTTC.